The entry below gives a single TCR beta chain sequence along with its context. The antigen remains undetermined. These data are taken from a study of long-term antiretroviral therapy in people with HIV. Findings and caveats of the study: Dominant in the repertoire at all time points were clones expanded before ART.

Survey-level immunoSEQ v3.0 assays were run. Some clones are missing from TCRdb's copy, which holds only in-frame ones; the method was immunoSEQ multiplex PCR. The sample holds around 35,000 clones, more than 95% seen once. CDR3 length: 15 amino acids. The V gene's germline CDR1 is LGHNA and CDR2 YNFKEQ. Trimming pared 4 bases from V and 1 base from J, leaving 10 bases between. Sample: unsorted PBMCs, taken 6.9 years after starting antiretroviral therapy. V and J are TRBV4-2 and TRBJ2-2; no clear D. This receptor was obtained from a man aged 25 to 45 with HIV. CDR3 residues: CASSPEDGNTGELFF. In nucleotides, the CDR3 is TGTGCCAGCAGCCCCGAAGACGGGAACACCGGGGAGCTGTTTTTT.